The 32 T cell receptor beta chains in this list originate from one sample, sequenced in a study of T cell responses to AZD1222 COVID-19 vaccine (dated by TCRdb to the early 2020s). The method behind the library was the immunoSEQ multiplex PCR assay. TCRdb took over this immuneACCESS table, retaining in-frame rearrangements with V and J assigned. Such tables are incomplete; in checked studies, under half of the missing clones stem from an unresolved V gene, and the remainder is unexplained. This sample is represented by roughly 140,000 clones; 90% of them were singletons. Approximately 3.6% of the sample rests with the top ten. This specimen's time point label, per the study, means: baseline before first vaccination. Material: peripheral blood, obtained on day 0 of AZD1222 vaccination. These receptors originate from an adult in good health.

This chain uses TRBV7-8 with TRBJ2-5, with D possibly called TRBD1 or TRBD2 (6 bases each). Germline values: CDR1 SGHVS, CDR2 FQNEAQ. The V gene lost 5 bases and the J gene lost 3 bases, with 22 bases spanning the gap. The CDR3 consists of 17 residues. The CDR3 region is CASSVPGMGGPKETQYF. The CDR3 DNA reads TGTGCCAGCAGCGTACCGGGGATGGGGGGCCCGAAAGAGACCCAGTACTTC. Supplemented by reference TRBV7-8 and TRBJ2-5, the full variable domain reads GAGVSQSPRYKVAKRGQDVALRCDPISGHVSLFWYQQALGQGPEFLTYFQNEAQLDKSGLPSDRFFAERPEGSVSTLKIQRTQQEDSAVYLCASSVPGMGGPKETQYFGPGTRLLVL.

This clone was recorded once. The rearrangement joins TRBV4-2 to TRBJ2-7; the D gene is possibly TRBD1 (6 bases). CDR1 LGHNA and CDR2 YNFKEQ come from the germline V gene. Trimming took off 0 bases at V and 4 bases at J, with 10 bases between the two ends. There are 14 residues in the CDR3. CDR3 nucleotides: TGTGCCAGCAGCCAAGAAGGACAGCTATACGAGCAGTACTTC. Amino acid sequence: CASSQEGQLYEQYF.

This chain joins TRBV21-1 and TRBJ1-6. TRBV21-1 is a pseudogene segment. The CDR3 is made up of 11 amino acids. Here the CDR3 reads CASSSLSPLHF. The CDR3 nucleotides are TGTGCCAGCAGCAGCCTTTCACCCCTCCACTTT.

The chain is built from TRBV4-3 and TRBJ1-2, with no clear D. Germline assignment: CDR1 LGHNA and CDR2 YSLEER. Trimming took 0 bases from V and 4 from J, leaving 9 bases between them. The CDR3 runs 14 residues. As DNA, the CDR3 is TGCGCCAGCAGCCAAGATAGGGCAGGCTATGGCTACACCTTC. Translating gives CASSQDRAGYGYTF.

The gene calls are TRBV10-3 and TRBJ2-7, with 7 bases matching TRBD2. V lost 6 bases and J lost 0; bases outside the gene matches: 5. This CDR3 spans 14 amino acids. Germline V gives CDR1 ENHRY, CDR2 SYGVKD. This chain's CDR3 is CAISERGFSYEQYF. For the CDR3, the DNA is TGTGCCATCAGCGAGCGGGGTTTCTCCTACGAGCAGTACTTC.

V and J are TRBV18 and TRBJ1-2; D is perhaps TRBD1 (5 bases). Germline V gives CDR1 KGHSH, CDR2 LQKENI. CDR3 size: 15 residues. Trimming took off 3 bases at V and 1 base at J, with 12 bases between the two ends. CDR3 sequence: CASSPTPGGNYGYTF. The CDR3 region has the DNA TGTGCCAGCTCACCGACTCCGGGGGGTAACTATGGCTACACCTTC. The full variable domain, in which reference TRBV18 and TRBJ1-2 provide the parts outside the CDR3, is NAGVMQNPRHLVRRRGQEARLRCSPMKGHSHVYWYRQLPEEGLKFMVYLQKENIIDESGMPKERFSAEFPKEGPSILRIQQVVRGDSAAYFCASSPTPGGNYGYTFGSGTRLTVV.

The chain carries TRBV7-9 and TRBJ1-1; TRBD1 is a possible D gene (6 bases). V was pared by 3 bases and J by 1 base, with 12 bases between. The germline gives CDR1 SEHNR, CDR2 FQNEAQ (reference sequence). The CDR3 extends over 15 amino acids. The CDR3 DNA is TGTGCCAGCAGCTTCCATGGGACATCGAACACTGAAGCTTTCTTT. Translating gives CASSFHGTSNTEAFF. The variable domain in full, with the rest retrieved from reference TRBV7-9 and TRBJ1-1, is DTGVSQNPRHKITKRGQNVTFRCDPISEHNRLYWYRQTLGQGPEFLTYFQNEAQLEKSRLLSDRFSAERPKGSFSTLEIQRTEQGDSAMYLCASSFHGTSNTEAFFGQGTRLTVV.

This clone was detected only a few times. The gene calls are TRBV6-1 and TRBJ2-7, with 7 bases fitting TRBD2. Looked up from germline, CDR1 is MNHNS and CDR2 is SASEGT. CDR3 size: 15 residues. With 3 bases clipped from V and 5 bases from J, the junction kept 10 bases outside the gene matches. The CDR3 nucleotides are TGTGCCAGCAGTGATCGGGAGGCAGCCGCGGACGAGCAGTACTTC. Its translation: CASSDREAAADEQYF.

The CDR3 reads CASSQDDEGTEAFF. The CDR3 DNA sequence: TGCGCCAGCAGCCAAGATGATGAAGGAACTGAAGCTTTCTTT. The gene calls are TRBV4-3 and TRBJ1-1; D is uncertain. CDR1 and CDR2 (germline): LGHNA, YSLEER. Trimming shortened V by 0 bases and J by 5 bases, and 10 bases separated the two germline ends. The CDR3 has 14 residues.

The chain carries TRBV7-9 and TRBJ2-7, with 9 nucleotides matching TRBD2. CDR1 and CDR2 (germline): SEHNR, FQNEAQ (reference sequence). V lost 1 base and J lost 2; bases outside the gene matches: 15. CDR3 size: 19 residues. Here the CDR3 DNA reads TGTGCCAGCAGCTTAGAATCTTCAGCGGGGGGCGATAAAACCTACGAGCAGTACTTC. It is translated as CASSLESSAGGDKTYEQYF.

This rearrangement joins TRBV14 to TRBJ1-1; weak D call: TRBD1 (5 bases). V was clipped by 0 bases and J by 3 bases, with 11 bases between them. The CDR3 consists of 15 residues. Germline V gives CDR1 SGHDN, CDR2 FVKESK. CDR3 nucleotide sequence: TGTGCCAGCAGCCAAGATCAGGGTCTGTACACTGAAGCTTTCTTT. Protein: CASSQDQGLYTEAFF.

The chain carries TRBV28 and TRBJ1-3; perhaps TRBD1 as D (5 bases). V lost 6 bases to trimming and J lost 3 bases, with 6 bases between them. The CDR3 is made up of 12 amino acids. From germline, CDR1 is MDHEN and CDR2 SYDVKM. CDR3: CASRTVGNTIYF. CDR3 in DNA: TGTGCCAGCAGGACAGTTGGAAACACCATATATTTT.

The rearrangement links TRBV6-5 to TRBJ2-7; D is undetermined. V was cut by 7 bases and J by 3 bases, with 13 bases left in between. CDR3 length: 13 residues. CDR1 is MNHEY and CDR2 is SVGAGI in the germline V gene. The CDR3: CASTKGPYYEQYF. The CDR3 DNA follows: TGTGCCAGCACCAAAGGGCCTTACTACGAGCAGTACTTC.

Turning to this clone: Compared with germline, one end of the junction differs, possibly owing to a read error. V and J are TRBV7-7 and TRBJ1-3; TRBD1 matches 9 bases. The CDR3 sequence is 17 residues long. CDR1 and CDR2 (germline): SSHAT, FNYEAQ (reference sequence). In DNA form, the CDR3 reads TGTGCTAGCAGCTTACATCCCGGGACAGGGACTGGAAACACCATATATTTT. Translating it yields CASSLHPGTGTGNTIYF.

Only one count was recorded for this clone. The J gene is TRBJ2-7, the V gene TRBV15; tentatively, D is TRBD1 or TRBD2 (8 bases each). Trimming left V 5 bases short and J 3 bases short, with 17 bases between. Germline V CDR1 and CDR2: LNHNV, YYDKDF (reference sequence). The length of the CDR3 is 15 residues. CDR3 coding DNA: TGTGCCACCAGCCCGGGGGGGACAGGACTCTACGAGCAGTACTTC. It encodes CATSPGGTGLYEQYF.

The rearrangement joins TRBV19 to TRBJ2-3; 7 positions match TRBD2. The CDR3 runs to 14 residues. The V gene end was trimmed by 3 bases and the J gene end by 2 bases; junction bases not matched to a gene: 2. Looked up from germline, CDR1 is LNHDA and CDR2 is SQIVND (reference sequence). CDR3 DNA: TGTGCCAGTAGTATGGGGGGGTTCACAGATACGCAGTATTTT. Its translation is CASSMGGFTDTQYF.

This chain joins TRBV6-1 and TRBJ2-2, with TRBD2 matching 12 bases. The CDR3 extends over 15 amino acids. CDR1 MNHNS and CDR2 SASEGT come from the germline V gene. V lost 5 bases, J lost 5 bases, and 3 bases stayed unmatched. In DNA form, the CDR3 reads TGTGCCAGCAGTACTAGCGGGGGGTCAACCGGGGAGCTGTTTTTT. Amino acid sequence: CASSTSGGSTGELFF.

This chain uses TRBV5-6 with TRBJ1-1; possible D gene TRBD1, 5 bases. The germline V and J ends were trimmed by 2 bases and 7 bases, with 15 bases remaining between them. Germline V gives CDR1 SGHDT, CDR2 YYEEEE. This CDR3 is built from 14 residues. CDR3 sequence reads: CASSFSVRDGEAFF. In nucleotides, the CDR3 is TGTGCCAGCAGCTTTTCAGTCCGGGACGGTGAAGCTTTCTTT.

The table lists this clone with a few counts. The rearrangement links TRBV7-8 to TRBJ2-5, with a weak D call TRBD2 (6 bases). Between the trimmed V and J ends, which lost 3 bases and 5 bases, there was a span of 22 bases. In germline, CDR1 is SGHVS, CDR2 FQNEAQ. There are 17 residues in the CDR3. The CDR3 DNA follows: TGTGCCAGCAGCTTTCTGTTAGGAGGGCCCGTTGGGGAGACCCAGTACTTC. Translating gives CASSFLLGGPVGETQYF.

J is TRBJ1-2 and V is TRBV6-5; TRBD1 might be the D (5 bases). V lost 2 bases and J lost 3, with 10 bases in between. Germline lookup yields CDR1 MNHEY and CDR2 SVGAGI. There are 14 residues in the CDR3. The CDR3 sequence: CASSYVQGDYGYTF. The CDR3 DNA follows: TGTGCCAGCAGTTACGTGCAGGGAGACTATGGCTACACCTTC.

The chain carries TRBV24-1 and TRBJ2-1; the D call may be TRBD1 or TRBD2 (6 bases each). The CDR3 extends over 15 amino acids. In germline, CDR1 is KGHDR, CDR2 SFDVKD. Trimming removed 4 bases from V and 8 bases from J, with 17 bases in between. CDR3 loop: CATSEDLRGVDEQFF. In DNA form, the CDR3 reads TGTGCCACCAGTGAGGACTTGAGGGGGGTCGATGAGCAGTTCTTC.

The rearrangement links TRBV7-9 to TRBJ2-3; D uncertain. CDR1 and CDR2 (germline): SEHNR, FQNEAQ (reference sequence). This CDR3 region has 12 residues. Deletions cut 2 bases from V and 9 bases from J, with 9 bases between. The CDR3 nucleotides are TGTGCCAGCAGCTTACCCCCTCAGACGCAGTATTTT. It specifies CASSLPPQTQYF.

This clone occurred once. The chain recombines TRBV29-1 with TRBJ1-5; D uncertain. This CDR3 spans 13 amino acids. CDR1 is SQVTM and CDR2 is ANQGSEA in the germline V gene. The V end was cut by 6 bases, the J end by 0 bases, with 9 bases between. The CDR3 DNA is TGCAGCGTCGGCTCTGATAGCAATCAGCCCCAGCATTTT. Translation: CSVGSDSNQPQHF.

This chain's CDR3 is CASSRGLVNTEAFF. CDR3 nucleotides: TGTGCCAGCAGCAGGGGCCTTGTGAACACTGAAGCTTTCTTT. The gene calls are TRBV27 and TRBJ1-1, with D perhaps matching TRBD1 (6 bases). The CDR3 runs 14 residues. The germline gives CDR1 MNHEY, CDR2 SMNVEV (reference sequence). V was pared by 6 bases and J by 0 bases, with 11 bases between.

This clone was observed a few times. Here the CDR3 DNA reads TGTGCCAGCAGCTTGGGGGATTTCTCACCCCTCCACTTT. This gives the protein CASSLGDFSPLHF. This chain uses TRBV5-6 with TRBJ1-6; D call uncertain. This CDR3 is built from 13 residues. Trimming pared 0 bases from V and 10 bases from J, leaving 8 bases between. Germline V gene sequence: CDR1 SGHDT, CDR2 YYEEEE.

The chain links TRBV20-1 to TRBJ2-1; 8 bases are a match to TRBD2. In germline, CDR1 is DFQATT, CDR2 SNEGSKA (reference sequence). CDR3 length equals 15 residues. J was trimmed by 5 bases and V by 3 bases; bases with no gene match: 9. The CDR3 bases are TGCAGTGCTAGTAAGATAGCGGGAATTGACAATGAGCAGTTCTTC. Its translation is CSASKIAGIDNEQFF.

This chain connects TRBV2 to TRBJ2-1; 7 bases match TRBD2. The CDR3 length is 13 residues. V shed 10 bases, J shed 5 bases, and the junction held 8 bases outside the gene matches. In germline, CDR1 is SNHLY, CDR2 FYNNEI. CDR3 bases: TGTGCCAAGACTTTAAGCGGGAACAATGAGCAGTTCTTC. Its protein product is CAKTLSGNNEQFF. Combining the CDR3 with reference TRBV2 and TRBJ2-1 gives the whole variable domain EPEVTQTPSHQVTQMGQEVILRCVPISNHLYFYWYRQILGQKVEFLVSFYNNEISEKSEIFDDQFSVERPDGSNFTLKIRSTKLEDSAMYFCAKTLSGNNEQFFGPGTRLTVL.

V usage is TRBV28 and J usage is TRBJ1-4; TRBD1 matches at 9 bases. CDR1 is MDHEN, CDR2 SYDVKM, per germline. This CDR3 spans 14 amino acids. With 9 bases clipped from V and 6 bases from J, the junction kept 8 bases outside the gene matches. The CDR3, as DNA: TGTGCCAGTTTTCACAGGACAGGGGATGAAAAACTGTTTTTT. Translated, it gives CASFHRTGDEKLFF.

The chain uses TRBV2 and TRBJ2-1; D is uncertain. V lost 6 bases and J 10 bases, leaving 7 bases between the germline ends. This CDR3 contains 10 residues. Germline V gene sequence: CDR1 SNHLY, CDR2 FYNNEI. CDR3 DNA sequence: TGTGCCAGCAGCTGGGAAGAGCAGTTCTTC. Translating gives CASSWEEQFF.

This chain uses TRBV2 with TRBJ2-1; 16 nucleotides line up with TRBD2. V was pared by 6 bases and J by 0 bases, with 8 bases of the junction left unmatched. Germline-derived CDR1 and CDR2 are SNHLY and FYNNEI. The CDR3 covers 19 residues. The CDR3 loop is CASRAKGLAGGHSYNEQFF. CDR3 in DNA: TGTGCCAGCAGAGCGAAGGGACTAGCGGGGGGGCACTCCTACAATGAGCAGTTCTTC.

The chain carries TRBV7-9 and TRBJ1-5, with D possibly TRBD1 on 5 matching bases. Germline values: CDR1 SEHNR, CDR2 FQNEAQ (reference sequence). V lost 0 bases and J lost 9, with 12 bases in between. The CDR3 consists of 14 residues. The CDR3 DNA follows: TGTGCCAGCAGCTTAGCGGGGGGGAGTGCGCCCCAGCATTTT. Translated, it gives CASSLAGGSAPQHF. The full variable domain, rest sourced from reference TRBV7-9 and TRBJ1-5, is DTGVSQNPRHKITKRGQNVTFRCDPISEHNRLYWYRQTLGQGPEFLTYFQNEAQLEKSRLLSDRFSAERPKGSFSTLEIQRTEQGDSAMYLCASSLAGGSAPQHFGDGTRLSIL.

The count of this clone is one. This chain joins TRBV5-8 and TRBJ2-7; D perhaps matches TRBD1 (6 bases). The V and J ends lost 6 bases and 3 bases respectively, with 13 bases between them. The V gene's germline CDR1 is SGHTS and CDR2 YDEGEE. The CDR3 runs 13 residues. CDR3 DNA sequence: TGTGCCAGCATCACCGACAGGAACTACGAGCAGTACTTC. This sequence encodes CASITDRNYEQYF.